The TCR beta chain under discussion was sequenced for a study of T cells in Graves' hyperthyroidism and ophthalmopathy. Study summary: Peripheral blood was drawn at first diagnosis, prior to all treatment. Study results and limitations: Within blood appeared most thyroid clonotypes that had expanded above 0.001.

This clonotype was recorded at least ten times. Antigen specificity is unknown. J was trimmed by 3 bases and V by 2 bases; bases with no gene match: 9. The V gene's germline CDR1 is SNHLY and CDR2 FYNNEI. The CDR3 runs 16 residues. Amplified regions were TCR beta CDR3 sequences from RNA transcripts. When the TCR CDR3 underwent first-round RT-PCR, the HTBI primer set was used. TCRdb re-derived calls from the multiplex PCR reads in MiXCR, one entry per CDR3 protein. The sample lists approximately 330,000 distinct CDR3 sequences; about 21% were seen once. The chain couples TRBV2 to TRBJ2-7, with 8 bases identical to TRBD1. The sequenced sample was blood. This TCR was sampled from a woman between 50 and 59 years old with Graves' hyperthyroidism. The CDR3 nucleotides read TGTGCCAGCAGTGAAATAAGGACAGGGAAGATCTACGAGCAGTACTTC. Residues: CASSEIRTGKIYEQYF.